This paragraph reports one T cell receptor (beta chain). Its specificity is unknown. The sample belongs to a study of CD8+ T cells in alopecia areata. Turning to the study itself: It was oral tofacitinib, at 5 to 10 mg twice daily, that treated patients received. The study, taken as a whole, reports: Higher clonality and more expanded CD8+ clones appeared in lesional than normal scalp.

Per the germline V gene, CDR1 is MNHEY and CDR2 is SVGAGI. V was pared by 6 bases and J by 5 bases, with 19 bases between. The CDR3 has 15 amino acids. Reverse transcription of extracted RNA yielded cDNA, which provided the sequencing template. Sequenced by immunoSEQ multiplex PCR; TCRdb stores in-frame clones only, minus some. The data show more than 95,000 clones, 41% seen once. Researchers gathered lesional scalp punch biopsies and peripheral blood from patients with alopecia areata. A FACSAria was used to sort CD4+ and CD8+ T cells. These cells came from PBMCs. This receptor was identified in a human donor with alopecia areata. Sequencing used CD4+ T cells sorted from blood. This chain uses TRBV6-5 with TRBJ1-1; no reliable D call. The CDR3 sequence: CASRLSGLIETEAFF. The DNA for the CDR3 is TGTGCCAGCAGACTCTCGGGCCTCATAGAAACTGAAGCTTTCTTT.